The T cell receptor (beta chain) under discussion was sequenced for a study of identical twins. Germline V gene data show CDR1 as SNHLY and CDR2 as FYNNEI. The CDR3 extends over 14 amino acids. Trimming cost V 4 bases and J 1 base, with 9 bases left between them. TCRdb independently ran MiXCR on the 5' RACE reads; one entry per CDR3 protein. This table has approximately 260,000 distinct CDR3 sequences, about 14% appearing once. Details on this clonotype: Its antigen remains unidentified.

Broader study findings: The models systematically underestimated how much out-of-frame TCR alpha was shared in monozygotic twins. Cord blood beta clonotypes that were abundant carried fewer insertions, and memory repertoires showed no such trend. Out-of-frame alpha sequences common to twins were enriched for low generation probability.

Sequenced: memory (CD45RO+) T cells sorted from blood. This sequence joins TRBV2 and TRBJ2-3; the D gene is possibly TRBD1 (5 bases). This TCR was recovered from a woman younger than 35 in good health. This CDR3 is CASSVRAGTDTQYF. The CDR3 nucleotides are TGTGCCAGCAGTGTCAGGGCGGGCACAGATACGCAGTATTTT.